The 30 T cell receptor beta chains below come from one sample, sequenced in a study of T-cell memory formation after mild COVID-19. TCRdb used MiXCR to reprocess the 5' RACE reads, holding one entry per CDR3 protein. Among about 310,000 distinct CDR3 sequences listed, less than 20% were seen once. Source material: PBMCs or a T cell subset sorted from them (not recorded which). These TCRs come from a man aged 18 to 30 who had mild COVID-19 (a few samples of this study predate the infection). Cell type and time point are not known.

In DNA form, the CDR3 reads TGCGCCAGCAGCTCCAGGGGAGACGTCTATGGCTACACCTTC. This gives the protein CASSSRGDVYGYTF. The chain uses TRBV5-1 and TRBJ1-2, with D possibly matching TRBD1 (6 bases). Trimming stripped 3 bases from V and 4 bases from J, with 13 bases between. In germline, CDR1 is SGHRS, CDR2 YFSETQ. The CDR3 has 14 amino acids. Full variable domain (rest looked up from reference TRBV5-1 and TRBJ1-2): KAGVTQTPRYLIKTRGQQVTLSCSPISGHRSVSWYQQTPGQGLQFLFEYFSETQRNKGNFPGRFSGRQFSNSRSEMNVSTLELGDSALYLCASSSRGDVYGYTFGSGTRLTVV.

The rearrangement links TRBV28 to TRBJ1-5; no firm D call. The CDR3 has 12 amino acids. Between the trimmed V and J ends, which lost 1 base and 6 bases, there was a span of 4 bases. In germline, CDR1 is MDHEN, CDR2 SYDVKM. The CDR3 coding sequence is TGTGCCAGCAGTTTATTATCTCAGCCCCAGCATTTT. Translation gives CASSLLSQPQHF.

Only a few counts were recorded for this clonotype. The chain uses TRBV6-5 and TRBJ1-2; D unresolved. Germline V gene lookup returns CDR1 MNHEY and CDR2 SVGAGI. With 6 bases removed from V and 4 bases from J, the gap between germline ends came to 15 bases. The CDR3 has 14 amino acids. The CDR3 spells CASSSTKGIYGYTF. For the CDR3, the DNA is TGTGCCAGCAGCTCAACTAAGGGAATCTATGGCTACACCTTC.

The V gene is TRBV19, the J gene TRBJ1-5; D is perhaps TRBD1 (6 bases). Germline V gene data show CDR1 as LNHDA and CDR2 as SQIVND (reference sequence). The CDR3 covers 15 residues. Trimming took off 7 bases at V and 1 base at J, with 14 bases between the two ends. The DNA of the CDR3 is TGTGCCAGTACGCTCCCGGGACACAGCAATCAGCCCCAGCATTTT. Amino acid sequence: CASTLPGHSNQPQHF. Variable domain in full (rest from reference TRBV19 and TRBJ1-5): DGGITQSPKYLFRKEGQNVTLSCEQNLNHDAMYWYRQDPGQGLRLIYYSQIVNDFQKGDIAEGYSVSREKKESFPLTVTSAQKNPTAFYLCASTLPGHSNQPQHFGDGTRLSIL.

This clonotype was seen a handful of times. The chain joins TRBV7-9 to TRBJ2-5, with D tentatively TRBD1 (5 bases). The CDR3 is 13 residues long. The V and J ends lost 5 bases and 2 bases respectively, with 9 bases between them. Germline V CDR1 and CDR2: SEHNR, FQNEAQ (reference sequence). CDR3 bases: TGTGCCAGCAGCCCTCGACAGCAAGAGACCCAGTACTTC. It translates to CASSPRQQETQYF.

The chain joins TRBV6-2 or TRBV6-3 to TRBJ2-7; 8 bases line up with TRBD2. J gave up 3 bases and V 0 bases, and 7 bases lay outside the gene matches. Germline lookup yields CDR1 MNHEY and CDR2 SVGEGT. The CDR3 length is 16 residues. The CDR3 loop is CASSYSTRSGGYEQYV. CDR3 bases: TGTGCCAGCAGTTACTCGACTCGGAGCGGGGGCTACGAGCAGTACGTC.

J is TRBJ2-1 and V is TRBV7-2; 7 bases are a match to TRBD1. With V trimmed by 0 bases and J by 3 bases, 5 bases remained unmatched. The V gene's germline CDR1 is SGHTA and CDR2 FQGNSA. The CDR3 is 16 residues long. In nucleotides, the CDR3 is TGTGCCAGCAGCTTAGCGGGGGACAGAATCTACAATGAGCAGTTCTTC. Translating it yields CASSLAGDRIYNEQFF.

This clonotype was seen at least ten times. The chain employs TRBV7-2 and TRBJ2-7; D perhaps matches TRBD1 (5 bases). CDR1 is SGHTA and CDR2 is FQGNSA in the germline V gene. The CDR3 totals 15 residues. The V end was cut by 1 base, the J end by 0 bases, with 10 bases between. CDR3 nucleotides: TGTGCCAGCAGCTTAGGACAGCCCCCCTCCTACGAGCAGTACGTC. This sequence encodes CASSLGQPPSYEQYV.

This clonotype appeared a few times. The V gene is TRBV4-3, the J gene TRBJ1-5; D gene uncertain. Germline CDR1 and CDR2: LGHNA and YSLEER. The V and J ends lost 0 bases and 6 bases respectively, with 6 bases between them. This CDR3 has 13 residues. This CDR3 reads CASSQDPSQPQHF. For the CDR3, the DNA is TGCGCCAGCAGCCAAGATCCTAGTCAGCCCCAGCATTTT.

This clonotype was observed a few times. The chain is built from TRBV7-3 and TRBJ2-1; D is unclear. The CDR3 extends over 15 amino acids. V shed 4 bases and J shed 0 bases, with 10 bases lying between them. The germline V gene encodes CDR1 SGHTA and CDR2 FQGTGA. The DNA of the CDR3 is TGTGCCAGCAGCTCCCTAGAGTCCTCCTACAATGAGCAGTTCTTC. Translating it yields CASSSLESSYNEQFF.

This clonotype was observed a handful of times. This chain connects TRBV5-1 to TRBJ1-2, with D possibly being TRBD1 (5 bases). The V end lost 0 bases, the J end lost 3 bases, and 12 bases lay between the germline ends. Germline V gives CDR1 SGHRS, CDR2 YFSETQ. This CDR3 is 15 amino acids long. In DNA, the CDR3 is TGCGCCAGCAGCTTGGAAGGGGTACCCTACTATGGCTACACCTTC. It yields the protein CASSLEGVPYYGYTF.

This clonotype was counted many times. The chain links TRBV7-2 to TRBJ2-7; possibly TRBD1 for D (5 bases). The V gene lost 5 bases and the J gene lost 5 bases, with 10 bases spanning the gap. The CDR3 contains 12 residues. The germline CDR1 and CDR2 sequences are SGHTA and FQGNSA. The CDR3 loop reads CASSPRADEQYF. The CDR3, as DNA: TGTGCCAGCAGCCCCAGGGCAGACGAGCAGTACTTC.

This clonotype was detected only a few times. V gene TRBV5-1 combines with J gene TRBJ2-1, with 7 bases identical to TRBD2. Trimming cost V 6 bases and J 0 bases; bases outside gene matches: 6. CDR1 and CDR2 from the germline V gene are SGHRS and YFSETQ. The length of the CDR3 is 15 residues. CDR3 bases: TGCGCCAGCAAGTTAAGCGGGGCCTCCTACAATGAGCAGTTCTTC. Protein product: CASKLSGASYNEQFF.

This clonotype has only a few counts. The chain is built from TRBV9 and TRBJ2-7; D gene ambiguous. Trimming stripped 1 base from V and 6 bases from J, with 11 bases between. The CDR3 spans 13 residues. Germline V gene data show CDR1 as SGDLS and CDR2 as YYNGEE. The CDR3 coding sequence is TGTGCCAGCAGCGTATTAGAGGTTAGCGAGCAGTACTTC. As protein: CASSVLEVSEQYF.

The genes are TRBV20-1 and TRBJ2-4, with D hard to call. Germline CDR1 DFQATT, CDR2 SNEGSKA (reference sequence). This CDR3 is built from 14 residues. V lost 1 base and J 0 bases, leaving 7 bases between the germline ends. CDR3 nucleotides: TGCAGTGCTAGAGTGACGGGAGCCAAAAACATTCAGTACTTC. This translates into CSARVTGAKNIQYF.

This clonotype was seen many times. V is TRBV5-5 and J is TRBJ2-1; 7 bases line up with TRBD1. Germline-derived CDR1 and CDR2 are SGHKS and YYEKEE (reference sequence). The CDR3 consists of 14 residues. J lost 5 bases, V lost 3 bases, and 5 bases had no gene match. Here the CDR3 reads CASSWFTGDNEQFF. CDR3 coding DNA: TGTGCCAGCAGCTGGTTTACAGGGGACAATGAGCAGTTCTTC.

This chain links TRBV30 with TRBJ1-6; D remains ambiguous. CDR1 GTSNPN and CDR2 SVGIG come from the germline V gene (reference sequence). This CDR3 has 13 amino acids. Deletions cut 3 bases from V and 7 bases from J, with 10 bases between. The CDR3 sequence: CAWRARPNSPLHF. In DNA form, the CDR3 reads TGTGCCTGGAGGGCCAGACCGAATTCACCCCTCCACTTT. Together with reference TRBV30 and TRBJ1-6, the CDR3 gives the full variable domain: SQTIHQWPATLVQPVGSPLSLECTVEGTSNPNLYWYRQAAGRGLQLLFYSVGIGQISSEVPQNLSASRPQDRQFILSSKKLLLSDSGFYLCAWRARPNSPLHFGNGTRLTVT.

This clonotype was seen a handful of times. The chain uses TRBV4-3 and TRBJ2-4; D is unclear. The CDR3 runs to 16 residues. The germline CDR1 and CDR2 sequences are LGHNA and YSLEER. Trimming removed 3 bases at V and 3 bases at J, with 15 bases between. Written as DNA, the CDR3 is TGCGCCAGCAGCCACGATCATAGGGTGGGCAAAAACATTCAGTACTTC. Translation: CASSHDHRVGKNIQYF.

The table lists this clonotype with many counts. This chain joins TRBV27 and TRBJ1-6; 7 bases map to TRBD1. Germline trimming cut 6 bases from V and 9 bases from J; bases unmatched to any gene: 8. Germline V gives CDR1 MNHEY, CDR2 SMNVEV (reference sequence). CDR3 length: 14 amino acids. The DNA of the CDR3 is TGTGCCAGCAGAAGGGACAGTCCTCCTTCACCCCTCCACTTT. Protein: CASRRDSPPSPLHF.

Remarks on this clonotype: Germline is not matched at one junction end, which may reflect a read error. The CDR3 nucleotides read TGTGCCAGCAGCCAAGATGGGGAGACTATCAACTTC. This translates into CASSQDGETINF. J is TRBJ2-4 and V is TRBV3-1, with D possibly matching TRBD2 (5 bases). This CDR3 has 12 residues. Looked up from germline, CDR1 is LGHDT and CDR2 is YNNKEL (reference sequence).

A few counts support this clonotype. The chain couples TRBV4-2 to TRBJ2-5, with 11 bases matching TRBD2. The CDR3 loop spans 16 amino acids. Trimming cost V 4 bases and J 4 bases; bases outside gene matches: 8. CDR1 and CDR2 (germline): LGHNA, YNFKEQ. DNA for the CDR3: TGTGCCAGCAGCCCAGGGGTCACTAGCGGGGGAGAGACCCAGTACTTC. This translates into CASSPGVTSGGETQYF.

This clonotype was picked up many times. The gene calls are TRBV11-2 and TRBJ2-3; D may be TRBD2 (5 bases). V lost 8 bases, J lost 6 bases, and 12 bases lay in between. The CDR3 has 12 residues. Germline V lookup: CDR1 SGHAT, CDR2 FQNNGV. This CDR3 reads CASCSGGDTQYF. The DNA for the CDR3 is TGTGCCAGCTGCTCCGGCGGGGATACGCAGTATTTT.

The V and J genes are TRBV6-1 and TRBJ1-6, with D possibly TRBD1 on 5 matching bases. Trimming shortened V by 1 base and J by 7 bases, and 11 bases separated the two germline ends. This CDR3 contains 15 residues. Germline CDR1 MNHNS, CDR2 SASEGT. CDR3 DNA sequence: TGTGCCAGCAGTGAAGTGGGGGGGGGGAATTCACCCCTCCACTTT. Translation gives CASSEVGGGNSPLHF.

This clonotype was seen more than once but under ten times. This chain connects TRBV19 to TRBJ1-5, with TRBD1 as a possible D gene (5 bases). From germline, CDR1 is LNHDA and CDR2 SQIVND (reference sequence). Trimming removed 9 bases at V and 2 bases at J, with 17 bases between. There are 15 residues in the CDR3. The CDR3: CASMPRGNRNQPQHF. As DNA, the CDR3 is TGTGCCAGCATGCCAAGGGGTAATCGCAATCAGCCCCAGCATTTT. Drawing the rest from reference TRBV19 and TRBJ1-5, the complete variable domain is DGGITQSPKYLFRKEGQNVTLSCEQNLNHDAMYWYRQDPGQGLRLIYYSQIVNDFQKGDIAEGYSVSREKKESFPLTVTSAQKNPTAFYLCASMPRGNRNQPQHFGDGTRLSIL.

This clonotype was seen a handful of times. The rearrangement uses TRBV4-1 and TRBJ1-1; TRBD1 matches at 8 bases. J gave up 1 base and V 2 bases, and 3 bases lay outside the gene matches. Germline V gene sequence: CDR1 MGHRA, CDR2 YSYEKL. The CDR3 is made up of 15 amino acids. The DNA of the CDR3 is TGCGCCAGCAGCCAATGGGGACAGGAGAACACTGAAGCTTTCTTT. It yields the protein CASSQWGQENTEAFF.

About this clonotype: The junction does not match germline at one end; this may be a read error. The gene calls are TRBV11-2 and TRBJ1-1; the D gene is possibly TRBD1 (5 bases). The CDR3 consists of 13 residues. CDR1 and CDR2 (germline): SGHAT, FQNNGV. CDR3 sequence reads: CASSLPGRVQALF. CDR3 in DNA: TGTGCCAGCAGCCTTCCAGGGAGAGTCCAAGCTTTATTT.

This clonotype showed up many times. The chain links TRBV11-2 to TRBJ2-5, with D unclear. The ends were cut back, 3 bases at V and 4 bases at J, with 3 bases in the middle. Germline values: CDR1 SGHAT, CDR2 FQNNGV. The CDR3 length is 11 residues. The DNA for the CDR3 is TGTGCCAGCAGCTTTTCAGAGACCCAGTACTTC. The encoded protein is CASSFSETQYF.

This clonotype has a handful of counts. The chain is built from TRBV10-3 and TRBJ1-1; D ambiguous. CDR1 is ENHRY and CDR2 is SYGVKD in the germline V gene. Trimming took off 2 bases at V and 1 base at J, with 11 bases between the two ends. The CDR3 contains 15 residues. The CDR3 spells CAISEGQVGNTEAFF. The CDR3 nucleotides are TGTGCCATCAGTGAGGGGCAGGTCGGGAACACTGAAGCTTTCTTT.

This chain links TRBV20-1 with TRBJ2-2, with D unclear. The germline gives CDR1 DFQATT, CDR2 SNEGSKA (reference sequence). CDR3 size: 14 residues. V gave up 0 bases and J gave up 2 bases, with 7 bases separating them. The CDR3 is CSARDLGNTGELFF. Written as DNA, the CDR3 is TGCAGTGCTAGAGATCTGGGAAACACCGGGGAGCTGTTTTTT.

This chain connects TRBV7-2 to TRBJ2-3; 7 bases line up with TRBD2. J lost 6 bases, V lost 2 bases, and 11 bases had no gene match. The CDR3 is 16 amino acids. CDR1 and CDR2 (germline): SGHTA, FQGNSA. The DNA for the CDR3 is TGTGCCAGCAGCTTACGAAGCGGGGCCTTCGGGGATACGCAGTATTTT. Amino acid sequence: CASSLRSGAFGDTQYF.